This entry concerns a single T cell receptor beta chain. Seattle patient enrollment occurred during active infection, with longitudinal follow-up thereafter. This record belongs to a study of blood T cell repertoires in COVID-19. Background on the study: The samples span acute and convalescent COVID-19 from the United States, Italy and Spain.

Per the authors' pipeline: Reference gene primers were amplified, and this amplification served to estimate nucleated cell counts. Some clones are missing from TCRdb's copy, which holds only in-frame ones; the method was immunoSEQ multiplex PCR. V and J calls and clone size come straight from that table; D and trimming were deduced from the DNA. This sample has about 410,000 clones, with approximately 90% found just once. The germline gives CDR1 GTSNPN, CDR2 SVGIG (reference sequence). V shed 3 bases and J shed 8 bases, with 4 bases lying between them. The CDR3 is 9 residues long. Sequencing was done on a sample of peripheral blood. The receptor was isolated from a woman aged 40 to 49 with COVID-19, enrolled during active disease. The rearrangement joins TRBV30 to TRBJ1-2; D not resolved. Here the CDR3 reads CAWREGYTF. The CDR3, as DNA: TGTGCCTGGAGGGAGGGCTACACCTTC.